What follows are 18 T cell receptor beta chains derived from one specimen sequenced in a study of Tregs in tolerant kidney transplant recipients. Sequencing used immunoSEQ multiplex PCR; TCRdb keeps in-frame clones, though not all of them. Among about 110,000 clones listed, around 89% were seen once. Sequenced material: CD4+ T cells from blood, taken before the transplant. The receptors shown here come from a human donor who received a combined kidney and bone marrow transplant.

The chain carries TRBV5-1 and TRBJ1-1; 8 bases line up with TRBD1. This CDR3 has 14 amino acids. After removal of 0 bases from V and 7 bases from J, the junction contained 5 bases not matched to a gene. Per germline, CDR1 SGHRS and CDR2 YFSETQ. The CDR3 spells CASSLGGQENEAFF. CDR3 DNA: TGCGCCAGCAGCTTGGGGGGACAGGAAAATGAAGCTTTCTTT.

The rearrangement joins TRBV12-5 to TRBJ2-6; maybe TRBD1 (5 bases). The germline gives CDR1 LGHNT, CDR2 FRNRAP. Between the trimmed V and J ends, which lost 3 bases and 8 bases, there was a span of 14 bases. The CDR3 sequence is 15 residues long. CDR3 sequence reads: CASGFPGADSNVLTF. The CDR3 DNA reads TGTGCTAGTGGTTTCCCTGGGGCCGACTCCAACGTCCTGACTTTC.

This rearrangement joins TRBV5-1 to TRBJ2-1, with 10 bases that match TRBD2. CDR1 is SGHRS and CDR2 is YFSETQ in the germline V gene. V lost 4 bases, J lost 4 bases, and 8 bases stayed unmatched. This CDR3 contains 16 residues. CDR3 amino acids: CASSTRSGGDYNEQFF. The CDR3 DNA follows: TGCGCCAGCAGCACCAGGAGCGGGGGGGATTACAATGAGCAGTTCTTC.

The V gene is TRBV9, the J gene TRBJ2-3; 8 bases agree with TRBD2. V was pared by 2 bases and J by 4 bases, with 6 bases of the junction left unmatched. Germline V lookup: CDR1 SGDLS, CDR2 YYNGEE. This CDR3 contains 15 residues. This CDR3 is CASSVPGLEADTQYF. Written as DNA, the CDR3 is TGTGCCAGCAGCGTCCCGGGACTAGAGGCAGATACGCAGTATTTT. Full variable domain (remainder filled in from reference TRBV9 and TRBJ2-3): DSGVTQTPKHLITATGQRVTLRCSPRSGDLSVYWYQQSLDQGLQFLIQYYNGEERAKGNILERFSAQQFPDLHSELNLSSLELGDSALYFCASSVPGLEADTQYFGPGTRLTVL.

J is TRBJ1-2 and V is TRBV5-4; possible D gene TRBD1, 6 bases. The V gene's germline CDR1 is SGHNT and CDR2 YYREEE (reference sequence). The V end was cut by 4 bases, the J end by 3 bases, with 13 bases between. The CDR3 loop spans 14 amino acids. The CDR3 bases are TGTGCCAGCAGCGGGGAGGGGGGGCACTATGGCTACACCTTC. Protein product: CASSGEGGHYGYTF.

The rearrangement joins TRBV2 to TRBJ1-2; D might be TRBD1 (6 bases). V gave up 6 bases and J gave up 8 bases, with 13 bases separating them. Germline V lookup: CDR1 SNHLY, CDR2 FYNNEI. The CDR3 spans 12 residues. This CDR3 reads CASSTDRMGYTF. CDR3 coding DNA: TGTGCCAGCAGCACAGACAGGATGGGCTACACCTTC.

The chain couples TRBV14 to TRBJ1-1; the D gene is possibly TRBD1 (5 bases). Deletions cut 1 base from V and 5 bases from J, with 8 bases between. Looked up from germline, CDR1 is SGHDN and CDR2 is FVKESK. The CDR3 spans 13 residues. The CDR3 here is CASSQVRGTEAFF. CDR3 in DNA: TGTGCCAGCAGCCAAGTTCGGGGGACTGAAGCTTTCTTT.

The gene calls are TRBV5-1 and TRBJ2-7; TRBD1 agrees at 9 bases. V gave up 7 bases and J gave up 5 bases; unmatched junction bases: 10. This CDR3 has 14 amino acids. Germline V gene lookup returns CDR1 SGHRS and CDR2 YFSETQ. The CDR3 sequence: CASSLVGQGNEQYF. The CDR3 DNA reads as TGCGCCAGCTCCCTCGTGGGACAGGGCAACGAGCAGTACTTC.

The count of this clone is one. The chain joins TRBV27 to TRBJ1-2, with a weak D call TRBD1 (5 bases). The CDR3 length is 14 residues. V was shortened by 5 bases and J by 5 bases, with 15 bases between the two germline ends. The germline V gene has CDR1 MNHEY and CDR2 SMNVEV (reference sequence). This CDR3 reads CASSPGDLGYGYTF. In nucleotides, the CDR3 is TGTGCCAGCAGTCCGGGGGACCTAGGATATGGCTACACCTTC.

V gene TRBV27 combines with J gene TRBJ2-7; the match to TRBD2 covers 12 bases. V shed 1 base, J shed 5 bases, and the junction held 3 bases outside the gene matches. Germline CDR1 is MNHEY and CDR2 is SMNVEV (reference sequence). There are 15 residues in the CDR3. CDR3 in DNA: TGTGCCAGCAGTTTATGGACTAGCGGGACCAACGAGCAGTACTTC. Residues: CASSLWTSGTNEQYF.

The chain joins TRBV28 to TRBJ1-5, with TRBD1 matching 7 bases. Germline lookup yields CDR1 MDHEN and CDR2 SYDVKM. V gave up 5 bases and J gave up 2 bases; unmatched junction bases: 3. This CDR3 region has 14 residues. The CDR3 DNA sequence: TGTGCCAGCAGTCAGACAGGGCGCAATCAGCCCCAGCATTTT. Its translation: CASSQTGRNQPQHF.

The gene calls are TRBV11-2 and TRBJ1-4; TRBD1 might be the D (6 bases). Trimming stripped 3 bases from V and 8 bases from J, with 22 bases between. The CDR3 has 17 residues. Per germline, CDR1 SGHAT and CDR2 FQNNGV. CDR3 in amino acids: CASSLGQGLTRGEKLFF. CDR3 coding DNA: TGTGCCAGCAGCTTGGGCCAGGGGCTCACCCGAGGGGAAAAACTGTTTTTT.

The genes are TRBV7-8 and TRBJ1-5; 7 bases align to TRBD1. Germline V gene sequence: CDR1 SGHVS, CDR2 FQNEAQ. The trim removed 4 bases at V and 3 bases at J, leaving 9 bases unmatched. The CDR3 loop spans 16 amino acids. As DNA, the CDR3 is TGTGCCAGCAGCTCCCCTAGGGGGCCTTACAATCAGCCCCAGCATTTT. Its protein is CASSSPRGPYNQPQHF.

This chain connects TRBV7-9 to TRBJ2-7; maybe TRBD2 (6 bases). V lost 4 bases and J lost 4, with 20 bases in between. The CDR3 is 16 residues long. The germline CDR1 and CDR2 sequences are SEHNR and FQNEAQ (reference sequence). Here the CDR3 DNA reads TGTGCCAGCAGCTCCCCTTCCGGGGGAGTCCTTTACGAGCAGTACTTC. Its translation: CASSSPSGGVLYEQYF.

In nucleotides, the CDR3 is TGTGCCAGCAGGTCCTGGACAGGGGGCTTAGACGAGCAGTACTTC. This codes for CASRSWTGGLDEQYF. The V call is TRBV27, the J call TRBJ2-7; the match to TRBD1 covers 11 bases. The CDR3 length is 15 residues. V shed 6 bases, J shed 5 bases, and the junction held 9 bases outside the gene matches. The V gene's germline CDR1 is MNHEY and CDR2 SMNVEV (reference sequence).

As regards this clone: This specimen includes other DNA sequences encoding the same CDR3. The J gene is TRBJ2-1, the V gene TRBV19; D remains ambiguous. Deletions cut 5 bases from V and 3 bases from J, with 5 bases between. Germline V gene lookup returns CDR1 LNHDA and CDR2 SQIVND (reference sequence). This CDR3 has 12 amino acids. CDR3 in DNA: TGTGCCAGTAGTCTTCGCTACAATGAGCAGTTCTTC. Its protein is CASSLRYNEQFF.

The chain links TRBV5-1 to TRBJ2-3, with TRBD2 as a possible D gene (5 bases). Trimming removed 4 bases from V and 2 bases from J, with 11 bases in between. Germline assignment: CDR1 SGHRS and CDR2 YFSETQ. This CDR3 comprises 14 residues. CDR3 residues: CASSPGKPTDTQYF. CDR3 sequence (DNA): TGCGCCAGCAGCCCCGGGAAACCCACAGATACGCAGTATTTT.

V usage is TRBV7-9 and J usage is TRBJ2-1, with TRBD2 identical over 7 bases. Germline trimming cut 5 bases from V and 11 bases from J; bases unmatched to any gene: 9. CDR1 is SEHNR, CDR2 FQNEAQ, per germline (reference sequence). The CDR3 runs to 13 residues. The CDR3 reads CASSLPAGTKQFF. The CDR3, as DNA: TGTGCCAGCAGCCTTCCGGCAGGGACTAAGCAGTTCTTC.